The clone carrying this T cell receptor (beta chain) was detected a few times. The antigen is not known. Both iRepertoire HTBI primers and Arm-PCR of CDR3 regions were used to build the TCR beta libraries. As handled by the study authors: Segment identification across samples yielded 62 TRBV and roughly 15 TRBJ segments. TCRdb itself ran the multiplex PCR reads through MiXCR, one entry per CDR3 protein. The V and J calls here are based on TCRdb, not the publication. The sample records 400,000 to 500,000 distinct CDR3 sequences, 20% to 25% being singletons. This sample's time point: persistent/refractory GD, antithyroid drugs over 5 years with positive TRAb. Researchers made the TCR library from RNA that was extracted from PBMCs. V was trimmed by 0 bases and J by 2 bases, leaving 8 bases between them. This CDR3 contains 15 residues. Germline CDR1 is MDHEN and CDR2 is SYDVKM. The data are from a study of regulatory T cells in long-lasting Graves disease. Overall study findings and caveats: TRBV28 was favored in persistent disease, as were TRBJ1-2 and TRBJ2-5. Persistent cases of Graves' showed reduced TCR diversity relative to newly diagnosed patients.

The sequences come from peripheral blood mononuclear cells (PBMCs), collected when the disease was refractory, from a patient treated with antithyroid drugs. The V gene is TRBV28, the J gene TRBJ2-1; D remains unclear. The clonotype originates from a female donor with Graves disease. In nucleotides, the CDR3 is TGTGCCAGCAGTTTATGGACATCTCCCTACAATGAGCAGTTCTTC. Encoded protein: CASSLWTSPYNEQFF.